This TCR beta chain derives from a study of blood T cell repertoires in COVID-19. Across the whole study: T cells, B-cell-depleted T cells, or PBMCs provided the cDNA or gDNA that served as material.

Trimming took off 5 bases at V and 0 bases at J, with 14 bases between the two ends. Germline CDR1 is MNHEY and CDR2 is SMNVEV (reference sequence). The CDR3 contains 16 residues. Here immunoSEQ multiplex PCR was the method, and the copy in TCRdb shows in-frame clones only, minus some. The sample comprises a few hundred thousand clones, approximately 89% of which are singletons, and roughly 2% rests with the top ten. The sample was PBMCs or T cells enriched from blood (not recorded which). This clonotype originated in a man aged 35 to 55 in a cohort exposed to, infected with or recovered from COVID-19 (not recorded which). This chain connects TRBV27 to TRBJ2-1; tentative D call: TRBD2 (6 bases). CDR3 amino acids: CASSAGSWSSYNEQFF. Written as DNA, the CDR3 is TGTGCCAGCAGTGCGGGGAGTTGGAGCTCCTACAATGAGCAGTTCTTC.